What follows is one T cell receptor (beta chain) and its context. There is no known antigen for this receptor. The record has no base qualities; no much larger clone is one base away. Separate from the approximately 700-subject first cohort, the validation cohort of about 120 subjects was the group to which the donors belonged. This sample was taken from a study of cytomegalovirus exposure and HLA in healthy donors (dated by TCRdb to 2016 to 2017). Concerning the study at large: According to a later analysis, the 120 or so validation repertoires were produced on the same platform as the approximately 610 repertoires of the first cohort. The study aimed to test whether signatures of past pathogen exposure could be identified by cataloging public T cell receptors. A separate validation cohort of 100 to 150 different subjects was used in addition to the approximately 700-subject first cohort. The study combined high-throughput TCR immunosequencing, statistical association of individual TCRs with disease status, and machine learning to predict cytomegalovirus infection status.

The library was generated by the immunoSEQ multiplex PCR assay. The authors processed their data as follows. To diagnose cytomegalovirus status from the catalog of TCR beta chain sequences, a statistical classification framework was built. TCRdb took over this immuneACCESS table, retaining in-frame rearrangements with V and J assigned. Such tables are incomplete; in checked studies, under half of the missing clones stem from an unresolved V gene, and the remainder is unexplained. V and J calls and clone size are given by that table; D and trimming were obtained from the DNA. This sample has some 140,000 clones in its table, and 86% of those were observed once. About 2.7% of the sample rests with the top ten. The CDR3 covers 15 residues, taking in both the cysteine and the phenylalanine. The retained sequence is limited to the CDR3, 45 bases, with the frame set at the first base. The CDR1 and CDR2 encoded by the germline V gene are SGHAT and FQNNGV. V has 0 bases trimmed and J has 7 bases trimmed; junction bases matching no gene number 7.

The paper's findings and limits, for the study overall: While some public TCRs were present in many individuals, most TCR sequences turned up only very rarely across donors. The classifier was reported to diagnose cytomegalovirus status with high specificity and sensitivity in both the original and validation cohorts. According to the authors, the approach could potentially be generalized to other disease states and immunological phenotypes. In the study, approximately 160 TCR beta chains were listed as associated with cytomegalovirus. A later analysis lacked HLA typing for the validation cohort, so it scored co-occurrence in that cohort across all 120 or so repertoires. In vitro tests confirmed that a few of the cytomegalovirus-associated TCR beta chains recognize cytomegalovirus antigens. A later analysis found that TCRs clustered in the first cohort also tended to co-occur in the roughly 120 validation repertoires, with 90% to 95% of cluster scores above 0.

The clonotype comes from a man between 18 and 35 years old in good health and CMV-seronegative. Sequenced sample: PBMCs. The chain is made from TRBV11-2 and TRBJ1-2, and 8 junctional nucleotides match TRBD1. The nucleotides read TGTGCCAGCAGCTTAGATCCAGGGGGCGCGTCTGGCTACACCTTC. Its amino acids are CASSLDPGGASGYTF.